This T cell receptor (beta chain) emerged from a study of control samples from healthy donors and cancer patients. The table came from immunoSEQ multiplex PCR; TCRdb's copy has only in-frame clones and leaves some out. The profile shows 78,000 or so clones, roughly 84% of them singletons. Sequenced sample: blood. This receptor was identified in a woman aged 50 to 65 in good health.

The CDR3 sequence: CASSYRNTIYF. As DNA, the CDR3 is TGTGCCAGCAGTTATCGAAACACCATATATTTT. The chain links TRBV27 to TRBJ1-3, with D unclear. This CDR3 has 11 residues. Trimming took 4 bases from V and 5 from J, leaving 3 bases between them. CDR1 and CDR2 from the germline V gene are MNHEY and SMNVEV (reference sequence).